The rows below give T cell receptor beta chains drawn from one sample of a study of T cells in lung cancer brain metastases. Repertoires were generated with immunoSEQ multiplex PCR, while TCRdb's copy carries only in-frame clones and drops some. The table lists roughly 920 clones, over 75% of them singletons, with around 10% in the top ten. Sequencing was carried out using tumor tissue from the primary lung tumor. Source of these receptors: a woman between 45 and 60 years old with non-small cell lung cancer. Each CDR3 is given without its conserved first and last residue. Clone size is stated in some rows and not others, as once, few, many or a class when expanded.

size,V,CDR3
-,TRBV4-2,ASSQGQGANTEAF
-,TRBV9,ASSVLITQGETQY
-,TRBV5-1,ASSLGASGSYDEQF
few,TRBV6-6,ATVTSGTGELF
-,TRBV29-1,STSEGPLGVEQY
-,TRBV27,ASRTTGEETQY
-,TRBV27,ATAGGTSYEQY
once,TRBV27,ASTLAGGLSEQY
-,TRBV30,AWSGRGGEGREGGDTIY
-,TRBV4-3,ASSHRDRGSEQY
-,TRBV30,AWSGASGRGGELF
once,TRBV30,AWSPEGTEAF
-,TRBV30,AWRGTGGEAF
-,TRBV9,ASSGLGFGGTDTQY
-,TRBV27,ASSFKGRDEQF
-,TRBV9,ASSPHSNQPQH
-,TRBV14,ASSQDRSGRGLDEQF
-,TRBV11-2,ASSLAGADTQY
-,TRBV20-1,SAPALDGYT
-,TRBV18,ASSPRGQGTMVGEQY
-,TRBV19,ASSVSYGYT
-,TRBV6-5,ASSYSTSGSNEQF
few,TRBV29-1,SVYLYNEQF
-,TRBV7-2,ASSFSLSAGGLLDEQF
-,TRBV6-4,ASSEDGQQISGANVLT
-,TRBV30,RPLSEAF
-,TRBV9,ASSVRTGAGELF
-,TRBV5-4,ASSLPEGGGTDTQY
-,TRBV9,ASSSRMAETQY
-,TRBV7-3,ASSLNEGNTIY
-,TRBV4-1,ASSHTTENTEAF
-,TRBV5-1,ASSLVKGYEGAF
-,TRBV4-1,ASSQTIYNSPLH
few,TRBV7-3,ASSLSQGRAEAF
-,TRBV20-1,SASVGYEQY
-,TRBV6-5,ASSYSDRGNTEAF
-,TRBV13,ASSTKTSGRGETQY
-,TRBV28,ASSRDNSNQPQH
-,TRBV7-3,ASSLVLAGYTGELF
-,TRBV7-8,ASSLGSTATQLF
-,TRBV14,ASSQLRGGYGYT
-,TRBV4-3,ASSQGRGTSGSKDRYEQY
-,TRBV19,ASSHRESTEAF
-,TRBV13,ASRGQGGEKLF
-,TRBV9,ASSPRSDTQY
-,TRBV7-2,ASTLNAAGGRREQY
-,TRBV2,ASSVPAYSYEQY
-,TRBV5-1,AFYFRDSSYNEQF
-,TRBV7-2,ASSSLPNEQF
-,TRBV23-1,ASRTDPGTLSSYEQY
-,TRBV6-5,ASSYWDRGSDEQF
few,TRBV9,ASSSGTGGQEEKLF
few,TRBV30,AWRGTAGNTIY
-,TRBV30,AWSFPGGNQPQH
-,TRBV5-1,ASSLGGGAQPQH
-,TRBV6-6,ASSYSGGRAEEQY
-,TRBV30,AWSKEGKGKLF
once,TRBV7-2,ASSPGGLAPSKQF
-,TRBV5-1,ASSETGGYGYT